This T cell receptor (beta chain) was documented in a study of blood T cell repertoires in COVID-19. Study overall: Acute and convalescent COVID-19 samples came from the United States, Italy and Spain. Nucleic acid was either cDNA or gDNA, and it came from T cells, B-cell-depleted T cells, or PBMCs.

Germline V CDR1 and CDR2: SGHRS, YFSETQ. V lost 0 bases and J lost 1, with 5 bases in between. The CDR3 sequence is 14 residues long. Methods used by the authors: Nucleated cell counts were estimated from reference gene primer amplification. The assay was immunoSEQ multiplex PCR, and TCRdb's table has in-frame clones only and misses some. That table gives V, J and clone size, and the DNA gave D and trimming. Altogether over 70,000 clones are present, approximately 90% being singletons, with the ten largest covering approximately 2.3%. The receptor comes from a human donor with active COVID-19. The donor label of this sample is uncertain. V is TRBV5-1 and J is TRBJ1-5; D not certain. The sample taken for sequencing was peripheral blood. CDR3 in DNA: TGCGCCAGCAGCTTGGGGGAGAGCAATCAGCCCCAGCATTTT. Its protein product is CASSLGESNQPQHF.